The 7 T cell receptor beta chains below were found in one sample sequenced in a study of shared T cell receptors in the human thymus. Profiling relied on immunoSEQ multiplex PCR, and the TCRdb table lists in-frame clones only, not all of them. The sample shows some 660,000 clones, around 87% of them seen only once. This sample also belongs to another study, concerning human thymus T cells.

The sample taken for sequencing was thymocytes. These receptors all stem from a boy younger than two with a congenital heart defect.

The rearrangement links TRBV4-2 to TRBJ2-1; 13 bases map to TRBD2. CDR3 length: 19 amino acids. From germline, CDR1 is LGHNA and CDR2 YNFKEQ. V lost 6 bases and J lost 10; bases outside the gene matches: 21. The CDR3 sequence is CASRILSNGTSGIFEEQFF. The CDR3 DNA is TGTGCCAGCAGAATACTCTCCAACGGGACTAGCGGGATCTTCGAGGAGCAGTTCTTC.

This chain joins TRBV29-1 and TRBJ2-3; 14 nucleotides line up with TRBD2. Germline assignment: CDR1 SQVTM and CDR2 ANQGSEA. CDR3 size: 15 residues. V lost 7 bases to trimming and J lost 0 bases; unmatched junction nucleotides: 3. The chain's CDR3 is CSAGTSGGSTDTQYF. The CDR3 DNA follows: TGCAGCGCCGGGACTAGCGGGGGTAGCACAGATACGCAGTATTTT.

The genes are TRBV14 and TRBJ2-1; a possible D gene is TRBD2 (6 bases). Germline V gives CDR1 SGHDN, CDR2 FVKESK. This CDR3 is 13 amino acids long. V dropped 1 base and J dropped 15 bases, with 16 bases sitting between them. The chain's CDR3 is CASSQGPLAGRFF. CDR3 nucleotides: TGTGCCAGCAGCCAAGGGCCCCTTGCGGGAAGGTTCTTC. Full variable domain (remainder filled in from reference TRBV14 and TRBJ2-1): EAGVTQFPSHSVIEKGQTVTLRCDPISGHDNLYWYRRVMGKEIKFLLHFVKESKQDESGMPNNRFLAERTGGTYSTLKVQPAELEDSGVYFCASSQGPLAGRFFGPGTRLTVL.

Only one count was recorded for this clone. The rearrangement links TRBV27 to TRBJ1-6; D might be TRBD1 (6 bases). This CDR3 comprises 14 residues. The V and J ends lost 8 bases and 10 bases respectively, with 18 bases between them. Germline V lookup: CDR1 MNHEY, CDR2 SMNVEV (reference sequence). The chain's CDR3 is CASGLGQSRSPLHF. The CDR3 bases are TGTGCCAGCGGCCTCGGACAGTCGAGGTCACCCCTCCACTTT.

The chain links TRBV2 to TRBJ1-1; no reliable D call. The CDR3 has 15 amino acids. Trimming shortened V by 6 bases and J by 4 bases, and 18 bases separated the two germline ends. CDR1 is SNHLY and CDR2 is FYNNEI in the germline V gene. The CDR3 nucleotides read TGTGCCAGCAGGGGAGGACGGGGTAACGGCACTGAAGCTTTCTTT. Translated: CASRGGRGNGTEAFF.

The rearrangement joins TRBV4-3 to TRBJ1-2; 8 positions match TRBD1. There are 14 residues in the CDR3. J lost 5 bases, V lost 3 bases, and 5 bases had no gene match. In germline, CDR1 is LGHNA, CDR2 YSLEER. The CDR3 nucleotides are TGCGCCAGCAGCCATTCAGGGGGCCGGTATGGCTACACCTTC. This gives the protein CASSHSGGRYGYTF.

The J gene is TRBJ1-1, the V gene TRBV5-6; D is ambiguous. Germline V gene sequence: CDR1 SGHDT, CDR2 YYEEEE. Between the trimmed V and J ends, which lost 3 bases and 5 bases, there was a span of 11 bases. The CDR3 has 13 residues. CDR3 in amino acids: CASSWQTGTEAFF. The CDR3 nucleotides are TGTGCCAGCAGCTGGCAGACGGGGACTGAAGCTTTCTTT.